The clone carrying this T cell receptor beta chain was seen at least ten times. These data come from a study of T cells in Graves' hyperthyroidism and ophthalmopathy. J lost 4 bases, V lost 0 bases, and 4 bases had no gene match. Germline-derived CDR1 and CDR2 are SEHNR and FQNEAQ (reference sequence). The CDR3 is 15 residues long. Regions amplified from RNA transcripts were the TCR beta CDR3 regions. HTBI primers were the set used in a first-round RT-PCR of the TCR CDR3. TCRdb used MiXCR to reprocess the multiplex PCR reads, holding one entry per CDR3 protein. Of fewer than 400,000 distinct CDR3 sequences in the sample, roughly an eighth were seen once. Source material for PBMCs was over 8 ml fresh peripheral blood.

The TCR comes from a middle-aged man with Graves' ophthalmopathy. The sequenced sample consisted of blood. This rearrangement joins TRBV7-9 to TRBJ2-7, with 9 bases aligning to TRBD2. CDR3 in amino acids: CASSLALGLAYEQYF. The CDR3 DNA sequence: TGTGCCAGCAGCTTAGCGCTGGGACTAGCTTACGAGCAGTACTTC.